This T cell receptor (beta chain) stems from a study of shared clonotypes between healthy human individuals. The CDR3 contains 15 residues. In germline, CDR1 is MNHEY, CDR2 SMNVEV (reference sequence). J gave up 4 bases and V 2 bases, and 4 bases lay outside the gene matches. Generated by immunoSEQ multiplex PCR, the TCRdb table keeps only in-frame clones and is missing some. The top ten hold approximately 0.062% of the sample, which has roughly 500,000 clones, approximately 95% seen once. The chain has TRBV27 and TRBJ2-7; 11 bases line up with TRBD1. The source is a woman in her 30s in good health. Sequencing was carried out using naive CD4+ T cells sorted from blood. Subset denoted: CD45RA+ positively selected. CDR3 residues: CASSLRTGGLYEQYF. In DNA form, the CDR3 reads TGTGCCAGCAGTTTAAGGACAGGGGGCCTTTACGAGCAGTACTTC.